Listed below are T cell receptor beta chains from one sample, sequenced in a study of cytomegalovirus exposure and HLA in healthy donors. Assay: immunoSEQ multiplex PCR; the TCRdb copy retains only in-frame clones and omits some. The sample contains 260,000 or so clones, around 87% of which appear only once. Sequencing input: PBMCs. The source is a man aged 18-30 years in good health and CMV-seronegative. The CDR3 runs from the conserved cysteine through the conserved F or W. A D gene is named only where the DNA matches it firmly. The size of a clone is reported for some rows only, either as once, few or many, or as a class for expanded clones.

>NA|TRBV2|12|TRBJ1-1|NA
CASSKDQTRAFF
TGTGCCAGCAGTAAAGACCAAACTAGAGCTTTCTTT
>TRBD1|TRBV7-2|17|TRBJ2-7|NA
CASSPPAGKRQGYEQYF
TGTGCCAGCAGCCCACCCGCCGGGAAGAGACAGGGCTACGAGCAGTACTTC
>NA|TRBV19|14|TRBJ2-3|NA
CASSILGSPDTQYF
TGTGCCAGTAGTATTTTGGGGAGTCCAGATACGCAGTATTTT
>NA|TRBV1|20|TRBJ2-2|once
CTSSQDRLRLGLARTGELFF
TGCACCAGCAGCCAAGATCGGCTACGCCTGGGACTAGCCCGCACCGGGGAGCTGTTTTTT
>NA|TRBV4-1|15|TRBJ1-5|once
CASSQDGQSNQPQHF
TGCGCCAGCAGCCAAGATGGACAGAGCAATCAGCCCCAGCATTTT
>NA|TRBV6-1|13|TRBJ1-1|NA
CASSEEGGTEAFF
TGTGCCAGCAGTGAAGAGGGAGGTACTGAAGCTTTCTTT
>NA|TRBV7-6|15|TRBJ2-2|NA
CASSSRPKGTGELFF
TGTGCCAGCAGCTCTAGACCCAAGGGGACCGGGGAGCTGTTTTTT
>NA|TRBV29-1|13|TRBJ1-2|NA
CSVGEPSGYGYTF
TGCAGCGTTGGAGAGCCCTCGGGCTATGGCTACACCTTC
>NA|TRBV27|12|TRBJ2-7|NA
CASSPIGGQLNF
TGTGCCAGCAGTCCAATCGGGGGGCAACTAAACTTC
>NA|TRBV19|11|TRBJ1-1|NA
CASRGNTEAFF
TGTGCCAGCCGAGGGAACACTGAAGCTTTCTTT
>NA|TRBV7-8|17|TRBJ1-1|NA
CASSLAREGWANTEAFF
TGTGCCAGCAGCTTAGCGCGCGAGGGTTGGGCGAACACTGAAGCTTTCTTT
>NA|TRBV4-3|16|TRBJ1-3|NA
CASSQGPGNSGNTIYF
TGCGCCAGCAGCCAAGGCCCAGGCAACTCTGGAAACACCATATATTTT
>NA|TRBV25-1|15|TRBJ1-4|NA
CASSELGGAGEKLFF
TGTGCCAGCAGTGAATTGGGAGGGGCCGGTGAAAAACTGTTTTTT
>TRBD2|TRBV5-4|16|TRBJ2-7|NA
CASSLSGGLAIYEQYF
TGTGCCAGCAGCTTGTCTGGGGGACTAGCCATCTACGAGCAGTACTTC
>TRBD1|TRBV2|15|TRBJ2-7|NA
CASSPVRTGGYEQYF
TGTGCCAGCAGTCCCGTTCGTACAGGGGGCTACGAGCAGTACTTC
>TRBD1|TRBV29-1|14|TRBJ1-1|NA
CSTEEGAPSTEAFF
TGCAGTACGGAGGAGGGGGCGCCGAGCACTGAAGCTTTCTTT
>NA|TRBV29-1|13|TRBJ1-4|NA
CSVLETTNEKLFF
TGCAGCGTTCTCGAGACAACTAATGAAAAACTGTTTTTT
>NA|TRBV29-1|13|TRBJ2-1|NA
CSAHRGGLNEQFF
TGCAGCGCTCACAGGGGGGGGTTGAATGAGCAGTTCTTC
>NA|TRBV28|16|TRBJ1-1|once
CASSSQRGGLNTEAFF
TGTGCCAGCAGTTCCCAAAGGGGAGGCTTGAACACTGAAGCTTTCTTT
>NA|TRBV20-1|10|TRBJ2-7|many
CSAGAHEQYF
TGCAGTGCTGGGGCCCACGAGCAGTACTTC
>NA|TRBV29-1|12|TRBJ2-3|NA
CSVETSTDTQYF
TGCAGCGTTGAAACTAGCACAGATACGCAGTATTTT
>NA|TRBV9|14|TRBJ1-1|NA
CASTPPGGSPEAFF
TGTGCCAGCACCCCCCCGGGAGGGAGCCCTGAAGCTTTCTTT
>NA|TRBV12-5|13|TRBJ1-1|NA
CASGLTGIAEAFF
TGTGCTAGTGGTTTAACAGGGATAGCTGAAGCTTTCTTT
>NA|TRBV27|17|TRBJ1-1|NA
CASSLLKGAGKNTEAFF
TGTGCCAGCAGTTTACTGAAGGGAGCAGGAAAGAACACTGAAGCTTTCTTT
>NA|TRBV4-1|15|TRBJ1-3|NA
CASSQAGAAGNTIYF
TGCGCCAGCAGCCAAGCTGGGGCAGCTGGAAACACCATATATTTT
>NA|TRBV9|16|TRBJ1-1|NA
CASSPQSSQRNTEAFF
TGTGCCAGCAGCCCCCAATCGAGCCAACGCAACACTGAAGCTTTCTTT
>NA|TRBV7-9|17|TRBJ1-1|once
CASSLGGRGPMNTEAFF
TGTGCCAGCAGCTTAGGAGGCAGGGGCCCTATGAACACTGAAGCTTTCTTT
>NA|TRBV6-5|13|TRBJ2-7|NA
CASKKGDPYEQYF
TGTGCCAGCAAAAAGGGGGATCCCTACGAGCAGTACTTC
>NA|TRBV6-6|14|TRBJ2-5|NA
CASSYLARDVTQYF
TGTGCCAGCAGTTACTTGGCCAGGGATGTGACCCAGTACTTC
>NA|TRBV28|13|TRBJ2-5|NA
CATRRSFQETQYF
TGTGCCACCCGGAGGTCCTTCCAAGAGACCCAGTACTTC
>TRBD1|TRBV11-2|15|TRBJ2-7|once
CASSQPSGQGYEQYF
TGTGCCAGCAGCCAACCGTCGGGACAGGGGTACGAGCAGTACTTC
>TRBD1|TRBV5-1|15|TRBJ2-3|NA
CASSQGQGPADTQYF
TGCGCCAGCAGCCAAGGACAGGGGCCAGCAGATACGCAGTATTTT
>NA|TRBV4-1|16|TRBJ2-7|few
CASSQDGPGGLYEQYF
TGCGCCAGCAGCCAAGATGGCCCTGGGGGACTCTACGAGCAGTACTTC
>NA|TRBV9|15|TRBJ2-5|NA
CASSVSGAIRGTQYF
TGTGCCAGCAGCGTAAGTGGGGCCATAAGAGGGACCCAGTACTTC
>NA|TRBV9|16|TRBJ1-4|NA
CASSVARGATNEKLFF
TGTGCCAGCAGCGTAGCTAGAGGAGCAACTAATGAAAAACTGTTTTTT
>NA|TRBV2|13|TRBJ1-4|NA
CASIGQGFEKLFF
TGTGCCAGCATCGGCCAGGGTTTCGAAAAACTGTTTTTT
>NA|TRBV7-2|15|TRBJ1-2|NA
CASSLEGLPYYGYTF
TGTGCCAGCAGCTTAGAGGGGCTCCCTTACTATGGCTACACCTTC
>NA|TRBV7-9|15|TRBJ2-5|NA
CASSTFFRTIETQYF
TGTGCCAGCAGCACATTTTTTAGGACTATCGAGACCCAGTACTTC
>NA|TRBV18|14|TRBJ1-6|NA
CASSPRGFESPLHF
TGTGCCAGCTCACCGCGAGGTTTTGAATCACCCCTCCACTTT
>TRBD2|TRBV23-1|18|TRBJ2-3|NA
CASSLRLAGDWDTDTQYF
TGCGCCAGCAGTCTTAGACTAGCGGGAGATTGGGACACAGATACGCAGTATTTT
>NA|TRBV7-2|15|TRBJ1-2|few
CASSPHRPNSGGYTF
TGTGCCAGCAGCCCCCATCGGCCCAACTCAGGTGGCTACACCTTC